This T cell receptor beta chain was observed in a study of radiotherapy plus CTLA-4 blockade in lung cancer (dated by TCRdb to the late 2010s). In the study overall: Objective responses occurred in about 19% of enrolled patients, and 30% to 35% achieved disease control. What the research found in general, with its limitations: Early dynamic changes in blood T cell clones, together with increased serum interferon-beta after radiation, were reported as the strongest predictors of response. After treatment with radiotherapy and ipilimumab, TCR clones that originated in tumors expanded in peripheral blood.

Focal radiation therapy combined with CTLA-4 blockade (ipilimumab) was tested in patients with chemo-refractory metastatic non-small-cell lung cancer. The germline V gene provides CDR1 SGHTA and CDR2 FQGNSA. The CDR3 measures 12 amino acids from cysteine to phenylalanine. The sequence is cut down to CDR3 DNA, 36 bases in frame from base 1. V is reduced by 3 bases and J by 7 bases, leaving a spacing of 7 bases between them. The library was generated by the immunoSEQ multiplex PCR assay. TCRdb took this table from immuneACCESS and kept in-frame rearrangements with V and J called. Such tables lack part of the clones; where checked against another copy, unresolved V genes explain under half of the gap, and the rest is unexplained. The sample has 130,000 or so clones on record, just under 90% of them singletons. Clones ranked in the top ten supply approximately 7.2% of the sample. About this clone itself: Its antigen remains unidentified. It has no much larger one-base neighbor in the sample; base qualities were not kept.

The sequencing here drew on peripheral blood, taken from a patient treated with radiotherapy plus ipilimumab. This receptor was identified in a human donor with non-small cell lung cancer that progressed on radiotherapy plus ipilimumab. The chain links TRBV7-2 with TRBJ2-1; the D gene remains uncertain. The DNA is TGTGCCAGCAGCTTCGGCGTTAATGAGCAGTTCTTC. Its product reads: CASSFGVNEQFF. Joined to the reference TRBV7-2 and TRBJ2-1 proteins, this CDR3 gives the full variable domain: GAGVSQSPSNKVTEKGKDVELRCDPISGHTALYWYRQSLGQGLEFLIYFQGNSAPDKSGLPSDRFSAERTGGSVSTLTIQRTQQEDSAVYLCASSFGVNEQFFGPGTRLTVL.